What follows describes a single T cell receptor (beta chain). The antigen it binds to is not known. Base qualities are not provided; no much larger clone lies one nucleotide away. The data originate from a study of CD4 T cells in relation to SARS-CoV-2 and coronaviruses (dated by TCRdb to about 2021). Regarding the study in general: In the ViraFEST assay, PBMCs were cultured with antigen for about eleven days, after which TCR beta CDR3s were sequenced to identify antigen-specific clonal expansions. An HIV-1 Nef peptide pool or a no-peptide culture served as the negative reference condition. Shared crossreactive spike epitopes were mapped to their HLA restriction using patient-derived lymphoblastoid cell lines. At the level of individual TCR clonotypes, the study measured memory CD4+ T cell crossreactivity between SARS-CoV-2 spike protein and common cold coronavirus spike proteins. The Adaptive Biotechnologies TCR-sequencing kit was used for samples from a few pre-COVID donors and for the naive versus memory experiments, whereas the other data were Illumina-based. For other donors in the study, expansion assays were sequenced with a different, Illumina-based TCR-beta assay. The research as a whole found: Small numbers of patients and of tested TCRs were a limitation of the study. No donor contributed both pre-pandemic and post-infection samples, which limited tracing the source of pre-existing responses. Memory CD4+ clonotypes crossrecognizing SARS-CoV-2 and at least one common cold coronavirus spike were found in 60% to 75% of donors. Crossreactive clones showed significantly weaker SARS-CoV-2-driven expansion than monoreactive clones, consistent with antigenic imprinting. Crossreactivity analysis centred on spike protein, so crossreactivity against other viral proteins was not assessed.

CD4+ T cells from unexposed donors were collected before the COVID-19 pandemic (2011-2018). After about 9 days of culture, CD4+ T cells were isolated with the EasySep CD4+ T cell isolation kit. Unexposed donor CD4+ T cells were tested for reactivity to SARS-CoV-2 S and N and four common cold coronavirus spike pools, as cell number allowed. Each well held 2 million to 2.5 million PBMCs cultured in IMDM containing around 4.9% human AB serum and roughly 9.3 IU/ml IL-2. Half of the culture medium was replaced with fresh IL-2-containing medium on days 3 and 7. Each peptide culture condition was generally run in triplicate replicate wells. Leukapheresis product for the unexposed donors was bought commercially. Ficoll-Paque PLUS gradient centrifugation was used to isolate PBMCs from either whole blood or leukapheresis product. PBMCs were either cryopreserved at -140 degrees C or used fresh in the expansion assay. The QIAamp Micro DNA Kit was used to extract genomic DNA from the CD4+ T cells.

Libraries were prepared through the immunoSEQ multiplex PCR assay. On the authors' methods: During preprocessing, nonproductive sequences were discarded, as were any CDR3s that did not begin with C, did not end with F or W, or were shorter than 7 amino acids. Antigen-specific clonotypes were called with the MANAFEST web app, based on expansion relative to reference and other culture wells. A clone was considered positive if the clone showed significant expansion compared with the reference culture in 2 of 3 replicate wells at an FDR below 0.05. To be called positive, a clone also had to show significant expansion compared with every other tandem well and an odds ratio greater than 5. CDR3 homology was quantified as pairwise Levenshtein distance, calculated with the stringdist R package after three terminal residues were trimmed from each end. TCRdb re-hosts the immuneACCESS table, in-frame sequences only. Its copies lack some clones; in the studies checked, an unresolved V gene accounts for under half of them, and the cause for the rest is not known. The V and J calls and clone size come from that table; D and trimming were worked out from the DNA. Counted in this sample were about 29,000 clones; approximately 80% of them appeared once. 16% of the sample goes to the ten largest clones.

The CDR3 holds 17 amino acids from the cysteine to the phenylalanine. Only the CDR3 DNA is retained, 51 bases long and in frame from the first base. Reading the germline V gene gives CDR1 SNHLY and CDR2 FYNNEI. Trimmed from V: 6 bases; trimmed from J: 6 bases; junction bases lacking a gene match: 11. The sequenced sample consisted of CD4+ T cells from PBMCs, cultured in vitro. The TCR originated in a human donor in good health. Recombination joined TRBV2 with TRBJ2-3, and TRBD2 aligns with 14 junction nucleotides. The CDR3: CASRPLPGTSGGDTQYF. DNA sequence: TGTGCCAGCAGGCCCTTACCGGGGACTAGCGGGGGTGATACGCAGTATTTT.